One sample yielded the 16 T cell receptor beta chains listed below, sequenced in a study of CXCR3-negative and CXCR3-positive naive CD8 T cells. Study results and caveats: Comparison of naive cells showed more hydrophobic TRB CDR3s in CXCR3-positive than in CXCR3-negative naive cells.

UMI-labeled 5' RACE TRB cDNA libraries were prepared from the cells. From the 5' RACE reads, TCRdb lists one entry per CDR3 protein and no DNA. Recorded here are roughly 55,000 distinct CDR3 sequences; the top ten clones represent roughly 0.59%. No antigen is known for these receptors. Material for sequencing was naive CXCR3+ CD8+ T cells from blood. The subset is: CD45RO-CCR7+CD27+CD95- naive CD8+ T cells expressing CXCR3 (TNR3+). Receptors originate from a human donor in good health. Some clones in this sample may be carry-over from other donors' samples.

The chain employs TRBV6-5 and TRBJ2-6; absent DNA, TCRdb's TRBD2 call cannot be checked. The CDR3 is 15 amino acids. Looked up from germline, CDR1 is MNHEY and CDR2 is SVGAGI. The CDR3: CASSYYGSGANVLTF.

The chain recombines TRBV6-5 with TRBJ1-2; the D gene TCRdb calls, TRBD1, cannot be checked with no DNA. The CDR3 length is 15 residues. Per the germline V gene, CDR1 is MNHEY and CDR2 is SVGAGI. CDR3 in amino acids: CASGGQFRLAYGYTF.

The genes are TRBV7-9 and TRBJ1-1. This CDR3 is built from 11 residues. CDR1 SEHNR and CDR2 FQNEAQ come from the germline V gene (reference sequence). CDR3 in amino acids: CASSSDTEAFF. Full variable domain (missing parts from reference TRBV7-9 and TRBJ1-1): DTGVSQNPRHKITKRGQNVTFRCDPISEHNRLYWYRQTLGQGPEFLTYFQNEAQLEKSRLLSDRFSAERPKGSFSTLEIQRTEQGDSAMYLCASSSDTEAFFGQGTRLTVV.

The V call is TRBV7-9, the J call TRBJ1-6. The CDR3 has 15 amino acids. CDR1 is SEHNR, CDR2 FQNEAQ, per germline (reference sequence). CDR3 protein: CASMRSAEINSPLHF.

This rearrangement joins TRBV20-1 to TRBJ1-6; with no DNA, the TCRdb D assignment of TRBD1 cannot be verified. In germline, CDR1 is DFQATT, CDR2 SNEGSKA (reference sequence). The CDR3 length is 16 residues. CDR3 loop: CSAPMRTPVWDSPLHF.

V and J are TRBV4-3 and TRBJ2-7; there is no DNA to check the TCRdb D call of TRBD1. The CDR3 runs 16 residues. Germline V lookup: CDR1 LGHNA, CDR2 YSLEER. CDR3 loop: CASSSFVGQGTYEQYF.

V is TRBV28 and J is TRBJ2-7; as DNA is missing, the TRBD1 call by TCRdb cannot be tested. CDR1 and CDR2 from the germline V gene are MDHEN and SYDVKM. The CDR3 length is 16 residues. The CDR3: CASSSTGGGDPYEQYF.

The J gene is TRBJ1-2, the V gene TRBV11-2. Germline V gene data show CDR1 as SGHAT and CDR2 as FQNNGV. The CDR3 contains 14 residues. The CDR3 loop reads CASSLGGNNYGYTF.

The chain couples TRBV15 to TRBJ2-5. Per the germline V gene, CDR1 is LNHNV and CDR2 is YYDKDF (reference sequence). The CDR3 loop spans 14 amino acids. CDR3: CATSRDATQETQYF.

The rearrangement links TRBV29-1 to TRBJ2-7; TCRdb designates TRBD1, a call that cannot be tested without DNA. Germline V gene data show CDR1 as SQVTM and CDR2 as ANQGSEA. The CDR3 loop spans 12 amino acids. This CDR3 reads CSAWTGSYEQYF.

This chain uses TRBV2 with TRBJ2-7; TCRdb's D call of TRBD1 is untestable without DNA. CDR1 and CDR2 (germline): SNHLY, FYNNEI. The CDR3 has 12 amino acids. The CDR3 loop reads CASWTAPYEQYF.

The chain couples TRBV29-1 to TRBJ1-1; lacking DNA, the TRBD1 call made by TCRdb goes unchecked. CDR1 SQVTM and CDR2 ANQGSEA come from the germline V gene. The CDR3 sequence is 12 residues long. The CDR3 loop reads CSVTGENTEAFF.

The CDR3 reads CASRQGSEQYF. The chain combines TRBV27 with TRBJ2-7; no DNA is available, so the TRBD1 call from TCRdb remains unchecked. CDR1 is MNHEY and CDR2 is SMNVEV in the germline V gene (reference sequence). This CDR3 is built from 11 residues.

The J gene is TRBJ2-7, the V gene TRBV5-1; the TCRdb call, TRBD2, lacks DNA for checking. CDR1 is SGHRS, CDR2 YFSETQ, per germline. CDR3 length equals 19 residues. The CDR3 sequence: CASSLADRESSGPSYEQYF.

The V call is TRBV20-1, the J call TRBJ1-2. This CDR3 has 14 residues. Germline CDR1 reads DFQATT; CDR2 reads SNEGSKA (reference sequence). The CDR3 reads CSASDSNYLYGYTF.

The chain has TRBV19 and TRBJ2-6; without DNA, the TCRdb call of TRBD1 cannot be checked. The CDR3 is made up of 16 amino acids. CDR1 LNHDA and CDR2 SQIVND come from the germline V gene (reference sequence). Here the CDR3 reads CASSIEIGTGANVLTF.